Below, 29 T cell receptor beta chains from the same sample are listed, as sequenced in a study of T cells in Graves' hyperthyroidism and ophthalmopathy. The source material, RNA transcripts, was used to amplify TCR beta CDR3 regions. TCR CDR3 regions were first amplified by RT-PCR with HTBI primers. Each CDR3 protein gets one entry after TCRdb re-called the multiplex PCR reads with MiXCR. The profile covers around 600,000 distinct CDR3 sequences, with 15% to 18% appearing a single time and under 7.5% taken by the ten largest. The sequencing sample was made of blood. These receptors all stem from a woman between 25 and 40 years old with Graves' hyperthyroidism.

This clonotype was recorded a few times. The chain recombines TRBV7-9 with TRBJ1-2; D remains unclear. V shed 0 bases and J shed 4 bases, with 12 bases lying between them. Germline assignment: CDR1 SEHNR and CDR2 FQNEAQ (reference sequence). CDR3 size: 15 residues. The CDR3 spells CASSLAQLPFYGYTF. CDR3 in DNA: TGTGCCAGCAGCTTAGCACAGCTTCCGTTCTATGGCTACACCTTC.

Comments on this clonotype: It may be a read error: a sequence one base away is much more abundant. The chain links TRBV7-8 to TRBJ1-2; D may be TRBD1 (6 bases). CDR1 and CDR2 from the germline V gene are SGHVS and FQNEAQ. This CDR3 comprises 13 residues. The CDR3 DNA reads TGTGCCAGCAGTCGGACAGACTTATATGGCCACACCTTC. Translated: CASSRTDLYGHTF. Looking up the rest from reference TRBV7-8 and TRBJ1-2 gives the full variable domain: GAGVSQSPRYKVAKRGQDVALRCDPISGHVSLFWYQQALGQGPEFLTYFQNEAQLDKSGLPSDRFFAERPEGSVSTLKIQRTQQEDSAVYLCASSRTDLYGHTFGSGTRLTVV.

This clonotype has at least ten counts. The genes are TRBV7-9 and TRBJ2-4; 9 nucleotides align to TRBD1. Germline V gene lookup returns CDR1 SEHNR and CDR2 FQNEAQ (reference sequence). V was pared by 5 bases and J by 4 bases, with 6 bases of the junction left unmatched. The CDR3 is 15 amino acids. Written as DNA, the CDR3 is TGTGCCAGCAGCGTAGACGGACAGGGGAAAAACATTCAGTACTTC. Protein: CASSVDGQGKNIQYF.

In its sample, this clonotype was seen many times. This chain connects TRBV12-3 or TRBV12-4 to TRBJ2-5; D remains ambiguous. Between the trimmed V and J ends, which lost 1 base and 5 bases, there was a span of 20 bases. The CDR3 contains 17 residues. CDR3: CASSLGLVLLAWETQYF. The DNA for the CDR3 is TGTGCCAGCAGTTTAGGGCTAGTCCTGCTGGCTTGGGAGACCCAGTACTTC.

V and J are TRBV28 and TRBJ1-1; 8 positions agree with TRBD1. The CDR3 has 16 amino acids. The ends lost 4 bases at V and 2 bases at J; junction bases unmatched: 9. CDR1 and CDR2 from the germline V gene are MDHEN and SYDVKM. Here the CDR3 reads CASSSLGQAQNTEAFF. In DNA form, the CDR3 reads TGTGCCAGCAGTTCGCTGGGACAGGCCCAAAACACTGAAGCTTTCTTT.

This clonotype has ten or more counts. V usage is TRBV20-1 and J usage is TRBJ1-5, with TRBD1 identical over 8 bases. Unmatched junction bases numbered 8, after V lost 4 bases and J lost 6 bases. The CDR3 loop spans 14 amino acids. CDR1 and CDR2 (germline): DFQATT, SNEGSKA (reference sequence). This CDR3 is CSAMGTGGVQPQHF. The CDR3 coding sequence is TGCAGTGCTATGGGGACAGGAGGCGTTCAGCCCCAGCATTTT.

This clonotype was observed at least ten times. The gene calls are TRBV7-9 and TRBJ2-2, with 9 bases that match TRBD2. Trimming cost V 4 bases and J 6 bases; bases outside gene matches: 6. Germline V gene data show CDR1 as SEHNR and CDR2 as FQNEAQ (reference sequence). The CDR3 length is 15 residues. CDR3 bases: TGTGCCAGCAGCTCCGCTGGCGGGAGGGCCGGGGAGCTGTTTTTT. Amino acid sequence: CASSSAGGRAGELFF. The full variable domain, in which reference TRBV7-9 and TRBJ2-2 provide the parts outside the CDR3, is DTGVSQNPRHKITKRGQNVTFRCDPISEHNRLYWYRQTLGQGPEFLTYFQNEAQLEKSRLLSDRFSAERPKGSFSTLEIQRTEQGDSAMYLCASSSAGGRAGELFFGEGSRLTVL.

This clonotype was observed at least ten times. The chain couples TRBV5-1 to TRBJ2-7; 7 bases are shared with TRBD1. Germline assignment: CDR1 SGHRS and CDR2 YFSETQ. The CDR3 extends over 16 amino acids. The V segment lost 4 bases and the J segment 0 bases; nucleotides outside the gene matches: 10. The CDR3 region has the DNA TGCGCCAGCAGCCACAGTGGGACAGTCGGCTCCTACGAGCAGTACTTC. This gives the protein CASSHSGTVGSYEQYF.

This clonotype was counted a few times. This chain links TRBV6-5 with TRBJ2-5; D is unresolved. The CDR3 consists of 14 residues. The V gene lost 2 bases and the J gene lost 4 bases, with 11 bases spanning the gap. The germline V gene encodes CDR1 MNHEY and CDR2 SVGAGI. CDR3 sequence (DNA): TGTGCCAGCAGTTACGGACCAGAGGCAGAGACCCAGTACTTC. This translates into CASSYGPEAETQYF.

This clonotype showed up many times. The J gene is TRBJ2-3, the V gene TRBV28, with 9 nucleotides matching TRBD2. Germline assignment: CDR1 MDHEN and CDR2 SYDVKM. V shed 2 bases and J 3 bases; nucleotides not matched to a gene: 6. This CDR3 has 16 residues. The CDR3 spells CASSLASGMATDTQYF. The CDR3, as DNA: TGTGCCAGCAGTTTAGCTAGCGGGATGGCGACAGATACGCAGTATTTT.

The chain uses TRBV7-9 and TRBJ2-1; 11 bases are shared with TRBD2. CDR3 size: 18 residues. J gave up 3 bases and V 4 bases, and 11 bases lay outside the gene matches. The V gene's germline CDR1 is SEHNR and CDR2 FQNEAQ (reference sequence). The CDR3 DNA is TGTGCCAGCAGCTCACTAGCGGGAGCGAAAAAAAACTACAATGAGCAGTTCTTC. Translating it yields CASSSLAGAKKNYNEQFF. Combining the CDR3 with reference TRBV7-9 and TRBJ2-1 gives the whole variable domain DTGVSQNPRHKITKRGQNVTFRCDPISEHNRLYWYRQTLGQGPEFLTYFQNEAQLEKSRLLSDRFSAERPKGSFSTLEIQRTEQGDSAMYLCASSSLAGAKKNYNEQFFGPGTRLTVL.

This clonotype was picked up a small number of times. The chain employs TRBV30 and TRBJ1-3; TRBD1 matches 7 bases. Germline CDR1 and CDR2: GTSNPN and SVGIG (reference sequence). Germline trimming cut 8 bases from V and 8 bases from J; bases unmatched to any gene: 6. The CDR3 spans 11 residues. This CDR3 reads CAGGGEDTIYF. DNA for the CDR3: TGTGCCGGAGGGGGCGAAGACACCATATATTTT.

Many counts were recorded for this clonotype. This chain connects TRBV30 to TRBJ2-1, with D maybe TRBD2 (6 bases). This CDR3 comprises 13 residues. Trimming stripped 4 bases from V and 6 bases from J, with 13 bases between. Germline assignment: CDR1 GTSNPN and CDR2 SVGIG (reference sequence). The CDR3: CAWNLGTSNEQFF. CDR3 DNA sequence: TGTGCCTGGAATTTAGGGACTTCCAATGAGCAGTTCTTC.

At least ten counts were recorded for this clonotype. The rearrangement links TRBV2 to TRBJ2-7; D remains unclear. V gave up 0 bases and J gave up 6 bases, with 9 bases separating them. The CDR3 has 13 amino acids. Germline V gene sequence: CDR1 SNHLY, CDR2 FYNNEI. CDR3 in amino acids: CASSEALISEQYF. CDR3 sequence (DNA): TGTGCCAGCAGTGAAGCGCTGATCTCCGAGCAGTACTTC.

This clonotype was recorded many times. The chain joins TRBV5-1 to TRBJ2-7; D is unclear. The V gene's germline CDR1 is SGHRS and CDR2 YFSETQ. The germline V and J ends were trimmed by 5 bases and 0 bases, with 12 bases remaining between them. The CDR3 covers 14 residues. CDR3 coding DNA: TGCGCCAGCAGAATAGGCAGGAGCTCCTACGAGCAGTACTTC. Translation gives CASRIGRSSYEQYF.

The chain couples TRBV7-2 to TRBJ1-5; possible D gene TRBD1, 6 bases. The CDR3 spans 18 residues. Germline assignment: CDR1 SGHTA and CDR2 FQGNSA. Trimming shortened V by 5 bases and J by 0 bases, and 20 bases separated the two germline ends. CDR3 residues: CASSRDSLRGFSNQPQHF. CDR3 nucleotide sequence: TGTGCCAGCAGCCGTGACAGCCTCAGGGGCTTTAGCAATCAGCCCCAGCATTTT.

This clonotype was counted between two and nine times. The chain couples TRBV9 to TRBJ2-1, with TRBD2 as a possible D gene (6 bases). This CDR3 region has 14 residues. Trimming stripped 3 bases from V and 4 bases from J, with 11 bases between. CDR1 and CDR2 (germline): SGDLS, YYNGEE. The CDR3 here is CASSGGLSYNEQFF. For the CDR3, the DNA is TGTGCCAGCAGCGGGGGACTCTCGTACAATGAGCAGTTCTTC. Based on the CDR3 plus reference TRBV9 and TRBJ2-1, the full variable domain is DSGVTQTPKHLITATGQRVTLRCSPRSGDLSVYWYQQSLDQGLQFLIQYYNGEERAKGNILERFSAQQFPDLHSELNLSSLELGDSALYFCASSGGLSYNEQFFGPGTRLTVL.

This clonotype has a count of ten or more. The chain is built from TRBV2 and TRBJ2-6, with D possibly being TRBD2 (6 bases). Trimming removed 4 bases at V and 0 bases at J, with 10 bases between. Germline V gene sequence: CDR1 SNHLY, CDR2 FYNNEI. The CDR3 sequence is 16 residues long. CDR3 nucleotides: TGTGCCAGCAGTGTCAGGAGGGGCTCTGGGGCCAACGTCCTGACTTTC. This codes for CASSVRRGSGANVLTF. The full variable domain, in which reference TRBV2 and TRBJ2-6 provide the parts outside the CDR3, is EPEVTQTPSHQVTQMGQEVILRCVPISNHLYFYWYRQILGQKVEFLVSFYNNEISEKSEIFDDQFSVERPDGSNFTLKIRSTKLEDSAMYFCASSVRRGSGANVLTFGAGSRLTVL.

This clonotype has a count of ten or more. The chain recombines TRBV6-1 with TRBJ2-6; D remains ambiguous. Between the trimmed V and J ends, which lost 5 bases and 2 bases, there was a span of 1 base. Germline CDR1 reads MNHNS; CDR2 reads SASEGT. The CDR3 is 12 amino acids. In nucleotides, the CDR3 is TGTGCCAGCAGTCCTGGGGCCAACGTCCTGACTTTC. It is translated as CASSPGANVLTF.

This clonotype was seen a few times. This rearrangement joins TRBV25-1 to TRBJ2-2; D possibly uses TRBD1 or TRBD2 (5 bases each). Germline values: CDR1 MGHDK, CDR2 SYGVNS. This CDR3 comprises 15 residues. Trimming shortened V by 4 bases and J by 7 bases, and 16 bases separated the two germline ends. For the CDR3, the DNA is TGTGCCAGCAGTGTCTGGGGGAGAACGGACGGGGAGCTGTTTTTT. Its translation is CASSVWGRTDGELFF.

This clonotype was observed many times. The V gene is TRBV20-1, the J gene TRBJ1-1; 8 bases fit TRBD1. The length of the CDR3 is 17 residues. Germline V gene sequence: CDR1 DFQATT, CDR2 SNEGSKA (reference sequence). V gave up 1 base and J gave up 3 bases; unmatched junction bases: 13. CDR3 protein: CSARGDRGRGSDTEAFF. CDR3 bases: TGCAGTGCTAGAGGCGACAGGGGAAGGGGGTCGGACACTGAAGCTTTCTTT.

The V call is TRBV5-1, the J call TRBJ2-7, with D possibly matching TRBD1 (6 bases). CDR3 length: 14 residues. Germline V gene sequence: CDR1 SGHRS, CDR2 YFSETQ. Deletions cut 4 bases from V and 5 bases from J, with 16 bases between. This CDR3 reads CASSVAGVVDEQYF. CDR3 DNA sequence: TGCGCCAGCAGCGTAGCAGGGGTGGTCGACGAGCAGTACTTC.

The chain joins TRBV6-1 to TRBJ1-1; 8 positions match TRBD1. The CDR3 runs to 16 residues. V shed 2 bases and J 1 base; nucleotides not matched to a gene: 6. Germline-derived CDR1 and CDR2 are MNHNS and SASEGT. CDR3 sequence reads: CASSEPTGVANTEAFF. Written as DNA, the CDR3 is TGTGCCAGCAGTGAACCGACAGGGGTGGCGAACACTGAAGCTTTCTTT.

This clonotype was seen only a few times. The CDR3 coding sequence is TGTGCCAGCAGCCCTCGCGGGGCGGCACACACAGATACGCAGTATTTT. It translates to CASSPRGAAHTDTQYF. The chain links TRBV7-2 to TRBJ2-3, with TRBD2 as a possible D gene (6 bases). Germline CDR1 reads SGHTA; CDR2 reads FQGNSA. Trimming left V 5 bases short and J 2 bases short, with 17 bases between. The CDR3 is 16 residues long.

This clonotype came up many times. V and J are TRBV10-3 and TRBJ2-1; D is undetermined. The germline gives CDR1 ENHRY, CDR2 SYGVKD. The V end was cut by 1 base, the J end by 8 bases, with 9 bases between. The CDR3 runs 13 residues. CDR3 residues: CAISELRSDEQFF. As DNA, the CDR3 is TGTGCCATCAGTGAGTTGCGGTCAGATGAGCAGTTCTTC.

This clonotype turned up a few times. A read error may account for a junction end that differs from germline. CDR3 amino acids: CASSYSSGRDYEQYF. The CDR3 DNA reads TGTGCCAGCAGCTACTCTAGCGGGAGGGACTACGAGCAGTACTTC. The chain employs TRBV6-5 and TRBJ2-7, with 12 positions matching TRBD2. Germline V gene data show CDR1 as MNHEY and CDR2 as SVGAGI. This CDR3 is 15 amino acids long.

The rearrangement uses TRBV25-1 and TRBJ1-3, with D tentatively TRBD1 (6 bases). V dropped 5 bases and J dropped 1 base, with 12 bases sitting between them. The length of the CDR3 is 15 residues. Germline lookup yields CDR1 MGHDK and CDR2 SYGVNS. The CDR3 region is CASSQGSASGNTIYF. The CDR3 nucleotides are TGTGCCAGCAGTCAGGGGAGTGCTTCTGGAAACACCATATATTTT.

In this sample, this clonotype turned up many times. The gene calls are TRBV2 and TRBJ2-2, with 8 bases that match TRBD1. Trimming removed 7 bases from V and 0 bases from J; junction bases left unmatched: 4. Germline V gives CDR1 SNHLY, CDR2 FYNNEI. The CDR3 has 15 residues. The DNA of the CDR3 is TGTGCCAGCAACAAGGACAGGGCGAACACCGGGGAGCTGTTTTTT. It codes for CASNKDRANTGELFF.

This clonotype was detected ten times or more. A junction end diverges from the germline sequence, so it may reflect a read error. The chain has TRBV6-1 and TRBJ2-3, with D tentatively TRBD1 (6 bases). CDR3 length equals 15 residues. In germline, CDR1 is MNHNS, CDR2 SASEGT. For the CDR3, the DNA is TGTGCCAGCAGCGAAGGAGGACCAGGGGAGGATACGCAGTATTTT. Its protein product is CASSEGGPGEDTQYF.